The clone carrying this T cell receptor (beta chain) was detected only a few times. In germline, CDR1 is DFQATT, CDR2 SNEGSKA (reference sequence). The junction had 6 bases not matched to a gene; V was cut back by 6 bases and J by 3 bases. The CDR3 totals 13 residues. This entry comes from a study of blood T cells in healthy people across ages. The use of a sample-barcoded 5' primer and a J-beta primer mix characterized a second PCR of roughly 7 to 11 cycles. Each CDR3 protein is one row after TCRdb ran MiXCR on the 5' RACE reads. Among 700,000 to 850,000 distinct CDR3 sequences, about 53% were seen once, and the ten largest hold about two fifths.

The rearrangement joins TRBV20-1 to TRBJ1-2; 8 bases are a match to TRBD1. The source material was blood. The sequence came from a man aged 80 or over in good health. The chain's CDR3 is CSAKQGADYGYTF. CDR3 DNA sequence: TGCAGTGCGAAGCAGGGGGCTGACTATGGCTACACCTTC.